At least ten counts were recorded for the clone carrying this TCR beta chain. This sample is drawn from a study of T cells in Graves' hyperthyroidism and ophthalmopathy. Whole-study context: Pretreatment peripheral blood was obtained at initial diagnosis.

TCR beta CDR3 regions were amplified from RNA transcripts. RT-PCR in the first round (using the HTBI primer set) targeted the TCR CDR3. TCRdb ran MiXCR on the multiplex PCR reads and lists one entry per CDR3 protein. The data contain roughly 110,000 distinct CDR3 sequences, approximately 15% of them singletons. 10 ml fresh peripheral blood yielded the PBMCs. V trimming: 6 bases; J trimming: 0 bases; junction bases outside the gene matches: 7. The V gene's germline CDR1 is SQVTM and CDR2 ANQGSEA. The CDR3 has 14 residues. The chain employs TRBV29-1 and TRBJ1-1; 7 positions agree with TRBD1. Sequencing used blood. The clonotype was recovered from a woman aged 50 to 60 with Graves' hyperthyroidism. CDR3 amino acids: CSVRQGPMNTEAFF. CDR3 DNA sequence: TGCAGCGTGAGACAGGGACCTATGAACACTGAAGCTTTCTTT.